A single sample gave rise to the 5 T cell receptor beta chains below, sequenced in a study of blood T cell repertoires in COVID-19. Profiling relied on immunoSEQ multiplex PCR, and the TCRdb table lists in-frame clones only, not all of them. The sample has about 280,000 clones; around 88% are singletons. The sequencing sample was made of peripheral blood. The receptors shown here come from a woman in her seventies with COVID-19, enrolled during active disease.

This clone was detected only a few times. The chain couples TRBV28 to TRBJ1-5; a weak D match, TRBD1 (5 bases). The V and J ends lost 5 bases and 0 bases respectively, with 11 bases between them. The CDR3 sequence is 15 residues long. Germline loops: CDR1 MDHEN, CDR2 SYDVKM. The DNA of the CDR3 is TGTGCCAGCAGTCTCCGGGACTATAGCAATCAGCCCCAGCATTTT. Amino acid sequence: CASSLRDYSNQPQHF.

V usage is TRBV5-4 and J usage is TRBJ1-5; tentative D call: TRBD1 (6 bases). The germline V gene encodes CDR1 SGHNT and CDR2 YYREEE (reference sequence). V lost 1 base and J lost 11, with 16 bases in between. This CDR3 comprises 14 residues. CDR3 residues: CASSLMGGPGAQHF. The CDR3 DNA reads TGTGCCAGCAGCTTGATGGGGGGGCCGGGGGCCCAGCATTTT.

This chain uses TRBV7-8 with TRBJ2-6, with D possibly being TRBD1 (5 bases). Germline CDR1 and CDR2: SGHVS and FQNEAQ. The CDR3 runs 19 residues. V was clipped by 3 bases and J by 0 bases, with 18 bases between them. CDR3 in DNA: TGTGCCAGCAGCTTCTCGCTAGGGGCGGTTAGCTCTGGGGCCAACGTCCTGACTTTC. Its protein is CASSFSLGAVSSGANVLTF. The full variable domain, with the rest looked up from reference TRBV7-8 and TRBJ2-6, is GAGVSQSPRYKVAKRGQDVALRCDPISGHVSLFWYQQALGQGPEFLTYFQNEAQLDKSGLPSDRFFAERPEGSVSTLKIQRTQQEDSAVYLCASSFSLGAVSSGANVLTFGAGSRLTVL.

This chain connects TRBV29-1 to TRBJ1-2; D perhaps matches TRBD1 (5 bases). Trimming cost V 2 bases and J 4 bases, with 14 bases left between them. CDR1 and CDR2 from the germline V gene are SQVTM and ANQGSEA. This CDR3 comprises 14 residues. The CDR3 spells CSVELTGVGYGYTF. DNA for the CDR3: TGCAGCGTTGAACTAACAGGAGTCGGCTATGGCTACACCTTC.

The chain uses TRBV19 and TRBJ1-4, with TRBD1 identical over 7 bases. V was pared by 6 bases and J by 5 bases, with 3 bases of the junction left unmatched. CDR3 length: 13 residues. The germline CDR1 and CDR2 sequences are LNHDA and SQIVND (reference sequence). For the CDR3, the DNA is TGTGCCAGTAGAGGGACAGAGAATGAAAAACTGTTTTTT. This translates into CASRGTENEKLFF. Looking up the rest from reference TRBV19 and TRBJ1-4 gives the full variable domain: DGGITQSPKYLFRKEGQNVTLSCEQNLNHDAMYWYRQDPGQGLRLIYYSQIVNDFQKGDIAEGYSVSREKKESFPLTVTSAQKNPTAFYLCASRGTENEKLFFGSGTQLSVL.